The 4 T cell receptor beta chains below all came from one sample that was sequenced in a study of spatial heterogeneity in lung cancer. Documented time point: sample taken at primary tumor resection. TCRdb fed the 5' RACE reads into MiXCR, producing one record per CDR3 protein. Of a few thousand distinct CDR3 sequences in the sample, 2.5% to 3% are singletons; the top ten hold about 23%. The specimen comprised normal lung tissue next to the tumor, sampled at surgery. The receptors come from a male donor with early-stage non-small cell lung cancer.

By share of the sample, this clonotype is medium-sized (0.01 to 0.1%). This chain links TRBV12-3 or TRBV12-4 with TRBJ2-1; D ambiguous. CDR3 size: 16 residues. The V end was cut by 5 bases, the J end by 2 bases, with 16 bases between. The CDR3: CASSTGWSRPYNEQFF. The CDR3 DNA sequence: TGTGCCAGCAGTACTGGTTGGAGCCGCCCCTACAATGAGCAGTTCTTC.

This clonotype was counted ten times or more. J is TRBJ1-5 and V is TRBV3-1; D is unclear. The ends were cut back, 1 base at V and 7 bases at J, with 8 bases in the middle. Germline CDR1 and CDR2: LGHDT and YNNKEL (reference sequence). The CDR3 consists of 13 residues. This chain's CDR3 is CASSQGPRQPQHF. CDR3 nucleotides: TGTGCCAGCAGCCAAGGGCCCAGACAGCCCCAGCATTTT.

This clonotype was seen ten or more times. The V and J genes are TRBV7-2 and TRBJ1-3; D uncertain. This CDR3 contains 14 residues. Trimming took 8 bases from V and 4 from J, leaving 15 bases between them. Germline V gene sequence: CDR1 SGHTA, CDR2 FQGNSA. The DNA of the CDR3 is TGTGCCAGCTCGGGCCAGAGAAGGGGAAACACCATATATTTT. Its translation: CASSGQRRGNTIYF. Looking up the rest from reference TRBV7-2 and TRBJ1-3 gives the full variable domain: GAGVSQSPSNKVTEKGKDVELRCDPISGHTALYWYRQSLGQGLEFLIYFQGNSAPDKSGLPSDRFSAERTGGSVSTLTIQRTQQEDSAVYLCASSGQRRGNTIYFGEGSWLTVV.

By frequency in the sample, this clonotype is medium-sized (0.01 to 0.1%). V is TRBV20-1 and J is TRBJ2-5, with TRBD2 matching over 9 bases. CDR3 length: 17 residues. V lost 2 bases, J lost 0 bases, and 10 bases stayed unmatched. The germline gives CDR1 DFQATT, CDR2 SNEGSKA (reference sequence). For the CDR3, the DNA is TGCAGTGCTAGACCCTTGGACAAGCGGGGGGACCAAGAGACCCAGTACTTC. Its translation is CSARPLDKRGDQETQYF.